This TCR beta chain emerged from a study of shared clonotypes between healthy human individuals. Assay used: immunoSEQ multiplex PCR; TCRdb lists only in-frame clones, some missing. The data contain approximately 510,000 clones, 79% of them singletons. The specimen sequenced was PBMCs. The receptor's source is a woman in her forties in good health. Some clones in this sample may be carry-over from other donors' samples.

The CDR3 loop is CASSFEGVSGNTIYF. In nucleotides, the CDR3 is TGTGCCAGCAGCTTCGAGGGGGTTTCTGGAAACACCATATATTTT. The rearrangement joins TRBV11-2 to TRBJ1-3; maybe TRBD1 (6 bases). CDR1 SGHAT and CDR2 FQNNGV come from the germline V gene. There are 15 residues in the CDR3. V gave up 3 bases and J gave up 1 base, with 10 bases separating them.